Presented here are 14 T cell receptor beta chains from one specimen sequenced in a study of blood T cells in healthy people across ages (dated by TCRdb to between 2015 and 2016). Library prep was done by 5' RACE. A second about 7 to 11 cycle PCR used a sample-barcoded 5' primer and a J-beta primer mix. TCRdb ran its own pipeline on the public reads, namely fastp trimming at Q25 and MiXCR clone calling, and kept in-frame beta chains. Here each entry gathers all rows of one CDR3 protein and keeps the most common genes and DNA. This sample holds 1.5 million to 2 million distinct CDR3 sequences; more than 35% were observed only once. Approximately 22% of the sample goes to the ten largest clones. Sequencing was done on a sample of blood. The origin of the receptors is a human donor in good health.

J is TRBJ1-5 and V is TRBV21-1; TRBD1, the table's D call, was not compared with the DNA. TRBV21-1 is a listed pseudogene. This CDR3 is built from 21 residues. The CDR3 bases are TGTGCCAGCAGCAAACAGGATCGGGGGGCTCGGTCCAACTATAGCAATCAGCCCCAGCATTTT. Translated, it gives CASSKQDRGARSNYSNQPQHF.

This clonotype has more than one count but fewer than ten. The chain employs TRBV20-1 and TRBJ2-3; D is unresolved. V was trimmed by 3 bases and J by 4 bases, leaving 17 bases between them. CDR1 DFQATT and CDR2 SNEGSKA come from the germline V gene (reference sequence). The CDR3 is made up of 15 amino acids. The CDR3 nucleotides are TGCAGTGCTAGCCGGTATGAAGAAGCATCAGATACGCAGTATTTT. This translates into CSASRYEEASDTQYF.

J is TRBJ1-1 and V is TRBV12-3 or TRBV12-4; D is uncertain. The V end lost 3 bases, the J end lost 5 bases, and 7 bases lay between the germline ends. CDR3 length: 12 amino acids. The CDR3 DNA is TGTGCCAGCAGTTTTTATAGTACTGAAGCTTTCTTT. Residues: CASSFYSTEAFF.

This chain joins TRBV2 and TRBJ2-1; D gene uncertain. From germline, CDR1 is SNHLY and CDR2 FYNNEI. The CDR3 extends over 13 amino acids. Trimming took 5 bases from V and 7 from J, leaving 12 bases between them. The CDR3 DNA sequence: TGTGCCAGCAGTTCCCGTTGGGGTAATGAGCAGTTCTTC. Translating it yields CASSSRWGNEQFF.

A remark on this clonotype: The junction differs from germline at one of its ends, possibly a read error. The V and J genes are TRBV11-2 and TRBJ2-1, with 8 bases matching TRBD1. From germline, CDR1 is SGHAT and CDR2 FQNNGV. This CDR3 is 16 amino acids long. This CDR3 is CASSLVLLRGRNEQFF. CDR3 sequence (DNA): TGTGCCAGCAGCTTAGTCTTACTCAGGGGGCGGAATGAGCAGTTTTTC. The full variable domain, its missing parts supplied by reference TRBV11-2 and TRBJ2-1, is EAGVAQSPRYKIIEKRQSVAFWCNPISGHATLYWYQQILGQGPKLLIQFQNNGVVDDSQLPKDRFSAERLKGVDSTLKIQPAKLEDSAVYLCASSLVLLRGRNEQFFGPGTRLTVL.

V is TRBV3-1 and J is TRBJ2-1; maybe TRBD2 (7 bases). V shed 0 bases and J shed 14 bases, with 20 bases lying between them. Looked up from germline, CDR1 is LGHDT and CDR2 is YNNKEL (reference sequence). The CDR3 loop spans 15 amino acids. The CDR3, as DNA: TGTGCCAGCAGCCAAGATCTCGAGGGGGGGTGTCAGAAGTTCTTC. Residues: CASSQDLEGGCQKFF.

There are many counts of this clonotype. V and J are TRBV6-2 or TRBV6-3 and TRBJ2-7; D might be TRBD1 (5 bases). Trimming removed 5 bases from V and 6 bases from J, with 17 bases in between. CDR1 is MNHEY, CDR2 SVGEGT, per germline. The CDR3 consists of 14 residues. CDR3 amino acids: CASSPPGASREQYF. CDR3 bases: TGTGCCAGCAGTCCCCCTGGGGCATCACGCGAGCAGTACTTC.

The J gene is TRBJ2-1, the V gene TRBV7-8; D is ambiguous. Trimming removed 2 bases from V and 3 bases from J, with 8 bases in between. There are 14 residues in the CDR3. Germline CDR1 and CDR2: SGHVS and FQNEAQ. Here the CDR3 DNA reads TGTGCCAGCAGCTTAAAATTTAGCTACAATGAGCAGTTCTTC. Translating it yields CASSLKFSYNEQFF. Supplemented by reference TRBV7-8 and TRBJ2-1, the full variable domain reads GAGVSQSPRYKVAKRGQDVALRCDPISGHVSLFWYQQALGQGPEFLTYFQNEAQLDKSGLPSDRFFAERPEGSVSTLKIQRTQQEDSAVYLCASSLKFSYNEQFFGPGTRLTVL.

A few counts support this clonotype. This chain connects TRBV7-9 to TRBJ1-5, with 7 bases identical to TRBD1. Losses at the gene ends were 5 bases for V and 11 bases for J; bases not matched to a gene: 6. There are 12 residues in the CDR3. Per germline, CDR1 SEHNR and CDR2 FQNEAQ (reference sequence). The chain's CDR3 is CASSLQGEAQHF. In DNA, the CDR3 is TGTGCCAGCAGCCTCCAGGGGGAAGCCCAGCATTTT.

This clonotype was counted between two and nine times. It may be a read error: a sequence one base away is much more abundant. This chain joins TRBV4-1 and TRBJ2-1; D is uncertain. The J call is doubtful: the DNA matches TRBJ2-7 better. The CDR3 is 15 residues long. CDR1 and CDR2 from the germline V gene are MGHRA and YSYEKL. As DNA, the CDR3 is TGCGCCAGCAGCCAAGGACCCGGATCCTACAATGAGCAGTACTTC. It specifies CASSQGPGSYNEQYF.

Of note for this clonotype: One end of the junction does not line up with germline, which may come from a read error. The CDR3 nucleotides are TGTGCCAGCAGTCCTCTCGGGGGACCCCACTATACGCAATATTTT. This translates into CASSPLGGPHYTQYF. The chain combines TRBV12-3 or TRBV12-4 with TRBJ2-3; a weak D match, TRBD2 (6 bases). The CDR3 sequence is 15 residues long.

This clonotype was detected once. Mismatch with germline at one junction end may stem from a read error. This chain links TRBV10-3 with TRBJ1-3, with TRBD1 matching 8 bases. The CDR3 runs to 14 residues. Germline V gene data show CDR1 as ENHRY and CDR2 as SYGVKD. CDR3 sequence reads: CAISEAGGWYTRYF. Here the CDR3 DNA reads TGTGCCATCAGTGAAGCAGGGGGCTGGTACACCAGATATTTT.

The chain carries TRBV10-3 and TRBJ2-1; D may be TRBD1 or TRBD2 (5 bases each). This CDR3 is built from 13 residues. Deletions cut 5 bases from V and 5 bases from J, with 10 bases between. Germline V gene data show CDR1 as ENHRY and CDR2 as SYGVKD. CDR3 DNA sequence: TGTGCCATCAGTCGGGGACCAAACAATGAGCAGTTCTTC. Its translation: CAISRGPNNEQFF.

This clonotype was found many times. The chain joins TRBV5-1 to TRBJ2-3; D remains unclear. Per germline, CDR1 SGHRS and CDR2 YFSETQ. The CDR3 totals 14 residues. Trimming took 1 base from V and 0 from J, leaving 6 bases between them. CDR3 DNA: TGCGCCAGCAGCTTGATCGGAAGCACAGATACGCAGTATTTT. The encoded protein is CASSLIGSTDTQYF.